This T cell receptor beta chain is from a study of cytomegalovirus exposure and HLA in healthy donors. With regard to this clone: At one of its ends the junction is not consistent with the germline gene, which may arise from a read error.

CDR1 is SNHLY and CDR2 is FYNNEI in the germline V gene. CDR3 length: 10 residues. PCR employed 60 Vbeta and 13 Jbeta primers. Per the study methods: The authors later counted roughly 87 million unique TCR beta chains, some 11 million of them shared. Only in-frame clones appear in the TCRdb table, and some are missing; sequencing was by immunoSEQ multiplex PCR. D and trimming come from the DNA, and the V and J calls and clone size come from that table. Here the sample spans 200,000 to 250,000 clones, about 80% being singletons. This clonotype originated in a man between 18 and 29 years old in good health and CMV-seronegative. Sequenced material: PBMCs. The chain has TRBV2 and TRBJ2-7; TRBD2 is a possible D gene (6 bases). The CDR3 loop reads CASSERDSNF. CDR3 coding DNA: TGTGCCAGCAGTGAGAGGGACTCAAACTTC.